Each of the 22 T cell receptor beta chains below was sequenced from the same sample in a study of PD-1 blockade in classical Hodgkin lymphoma. After autologous stem cell transplantation all patients relapsed, and prior brentuximab vedotin exposure differed between cohorts. Clones were read by immunoSEQ multiplex PCR, and TCRdb kept only the in-frame ones, dropping some. The repertoire holds 30,000 or so clones, about four fifths seen once, with 32% in the top ten. The sequencing used peripheral blood mononuclear cells (PBMCs), collected at baseline. The receptor source for this set is a human donor with classical Hodgkin lymphoma.

The chain couples TRBV11-3 to TRBJ2-1; no clear D. V gave up 5 bases and J gave up 5 bases, with 4 bases separating them. The CDR3 loop spans 11 amino acids. CDR1 is SGHNT, CDR2 YENEEA, per germline. The CDR3 DNA reads TGTGCCAGCAGCCGGAACAATGAGCAGTTCTTC. Protein product: CASSRNNEQFF.

The rearrangement links TRBV7-6 to TRBJ2-7; 8 bases are a match to TRBD2. CDR1 is SGHVS, CDR2 FNYEAQ, per germline. V gave up 3 bases and J gave up 3 bases; unmatched junction bases: 4. The CDR3 is 14 amino acids. CDR3 bases: TGTGCCAGCAGCTTCAAAGCGGGGGACTACGAGCAGTACTTC. Residues: CASSFKAGDYEQYF.

The V gene is TRBV6-5, the J gene TRBJ2-1, with TRBD2 matching 13 bases. Germline assignment: CDR1 MNHEY and CDR2 SVGAGI. After removal of 2 bases from V and 4 bases from J, the junction contained 2 bases not matched to a gene. This CDR3 is built from 16 residues. CDR3 loop: CASSYPTSGGYNEQFF. CDR3 DNA sequence: TGTGCCAGCAGTTACCCGACTAGCGGGGGGTACAATGAGCAGTTCTTC.

This clone was picked up one time. The chain uses TRBV5-1 and TRBJ1-1; 8 nucleotides match TRBD1. The CDR3 totals 12 residues. After removal of 2 bases from V and 6 bases from J, the junction contained 0 bases not matched to a gene. Germline V gene sequence: CDR1 SGHRS, CDR2 YFSETQ. CDR3 loop: CASSLQGAEAFF. The CDR3 DNA follows: TGCGCCAGCAGCTTACAGGGGGCTGAAGCTTTCTTT. The full variable domain, with the rest looked up from reference TRBV5-1 and TRBJ1-1, is KAGVTQTPRYLIKTRGQQVTLSCSPISGHRSVSWYQQTPGQGLQFLFEYFSETQRNKGNFPGRFSGRQFSNSRSEMNVSTLELGDSALYLCASSLQGAEAFFGQGTRLTVV.

V is TRBV10-3 and J is TRBJ2-7; D unresolved. This CDR3 region has 11 residues. V lost 8 bases and J 2 bases, leaving 7 bases between the germline ends. Germline CDR1 ENHRY, CDR2 SYGVKD. The CDR3 nucleotides are TGTGCCATCTCGTCAGCCTACGAGCAGTACTTC. Amino acid sequence: CAISSAYEQYF.

The chain is built from TRBV9 and TRBJ2-2, with D tentatively TRBD2 (5 bases). Trimming left V 4 bases short and J 4 bases short, with 8 bases between. The CDR3 has 13 residues. The germline CDR1 and CDR2 sequences are SGDLS and YYNGEE. The CDR3 nucleotides read TGTGCCAGCAGCATAACTAGCACCGGGGAGCTGTTTTTT. It yields the protein CASSITSTGELFF.

The chain combines TRBV7-9 with TRBJ1-1; weak D call: TRBD1 (5 bases). Trimming shortened V by 3 bases and J by 6 bases, and 14 bases separated the two germline ends. Germline V lookup: CDR1 SEHNR, CDR2 FQNEAQ (reference sequence). The CDR3 covers 14 residues. CDR3 in DNA: TGTGCCAGCAGCTTGGATGACAGTTACTCTGAAGCTTTCTTT. This codes for CASSLDDSYSEAFF. Full variable domain (remainder filled in from reference TRBV7-9 and TRBJ1-1): DTGVSQNPRHKITKRGQNVTFRCDPISEHNRLYWYRQTLGQGPEFLTYFQNEAQLEKSRLLSDRFSAERPKGSFSTLEIQRTEQGDSAMYLCASSLDDSYSEAFFGQGTRLTVV.

J is TRBJ1-1 and V is TRBV14; D might be TRBD1 (5 bases). CDR3 size: 14 residues. Trimming removed 0 bases from V and 10 bases from J, with 15 bases in between. Germline-derived CDR1 and CDR2 are SGHDN and FVKESK. This chain's CDR3 is CASSQDSAPGGAFF. In DNA form, the CDR3 reads TGTGCCAGCAGCCAAGATTCAGCGCCTGGGGGAGCTTTCTTT.

The chain employs TRBV7-2 and TRBJ2-5; a possible D gene is TRBD2 (6 bases). The CDR3 is made up of 14 amino acids. Trimming took off 1 base at V and 5 bases at J, with 11 bases between the two ends. CDR1 and CDR2 from the germline V gene are SGHTA and FQGNSA. The CDR3 sequence: CASSLVLGGETQYF. The CDR3 coding sequence is TGTGCCAGCAGCTTAGTCCTTGGGGGGGAGACCCAGTACTTC.

The V and J genes are TRBV29-1 and TRBJ2-3; 12 bases align to TRBD2. From germline, CDR1 is SQVTM and CDR2 ANQGSEA. This CDR3 is built from 14 residues. J was trimmed by 5 bases and V by 5 bases; bases with no gene match: 5. The CDR3 reads CSVLAGGPGDTQYF. CDR3 sequence (DNA): TGCAGCGTTCTAGCGGGGGGGCCTGGAGATACGCAGTATTTT.

J is TRBJ2-2 and V is TRBV2; D is uncertain. The V end lost 6 bases, the J end lost 3 bases, and 8 bases lay between the germline ends. The CDR3 covers 13 residues. Germline loops: CDR1 SNHLY, CDR2 FYNNEI. CDR3 in amino acids: CASSADYTGELFF. CDR3 sequence (DNA): TGTGCCAGCAGCGCCGACTACACCGGGGAGCTGTTTTTT.

This chain joins TRBV4-3 and TRBJ2-7; 7 bases fit TRBD1. The length of the CDR3 is 16 residues. The germline V gene has CDR1 LGHNA and CDR2 YSLEER. J gave up 0 bases and V 1 base, and 6 bases lay outside the gene matches. The CDR3 reads CASSQVWTGLSYEQYF. CDR3 DNA: TGCGCCAGCAGCCAAGTGTGGACAGGACTCTCCTACGAGCAGTACTTC.

The gene calls are TRBV25-1 and TRBJ2-4, with D possibly being TRBD1 or TRBD2 (5 bases each). Germline CDR1 and CDR2: MGHDK and SYGVNS. The CDR3 sequence is 18 residues long. V lost 4 bases, J lost 0 bases, and 19 bases lay in between. Written as DNA, the CDR3 is TGTGCCAGCAGTGGTGGGACGGAACTCTTTCTAGCCAAAAACATTCAGTACTTC. Encoded protein: CASSGGTELFLAKNIQYF.

This clone has a single count. This rearrangement joins TRBV15 to TRBJ1-1; possible D gene TRBD1, 6 bases. The ends were cut back, 0 bases at V and 1 base at J, with 12 bases in the middle. The CDR3 is made up of 16 amino acids. The germline V gene has CDR1 LNHNV and CDR2 YYDKDF (reference sequence). CDR3 in amino acids: CATSRDGQGPNTEAFF. Here the CDR3 DNA reads TGTGCCACCAGCAGAGATGGCCAGGGGCCGAACACTGAAGCTTTCTTT.

V and J are TRBV6-1 and TRBJ2-6, with TRBD1 matching 8 bases. CDR1 MNHNS and CDR2 SASEGT come from the germline V gene. V trimming: 5 bases; J trimming: 2 bases; junction bases outside the gene matches: 2. CDR3 length equals 15 residues. The CDR3: CASSQDRAGANVLTF. CDR3 nucleotides: TGTGCCAGCAGTCAGGACAGGGCTGGGGCCAACGTCCTGACTTTC.

The chain employs TRBV19 and TRBJ1-2; 11 bases match TRBD1. J gave up 5 bases and V 5 bases, and 7 bases lay outside the gene matches. The CDR3 sequence is 15 residues long. Germline lookup yields CDR1 LNHDA and CDR2 SQIVND (reference sequence). In DNA form, the CDR3 reads TGTGCCAGTAGTTCGGGACAGGGGGGAGTGTATGGCTACACCTTC. Its translation is CASSSGQGGVYGYTF.

This clone came up a few times. This CDR3 is also generated by other DNA sequences in the sample. V usage is TRBV19 and J usage is TRBJ2-7; the D call may be TRBD1 or TRBD2 (5 bases each). Germline values: CDR1 LNHDA, CDR2 SQIVND (reference sequence). The CDR3 runs to 14 residues. V was shortened by 6 bases and J by 4 bases, with 16 bases between the two germline ends. The CDR3 is CASSPRDRAYEQYF. The CDR3 DNA is TGTGCCAGTAGCCCCCGGGACCGGGCGTACGAGCAGTACTTC.

The chain has TRBV9 and TRBJ1-2, with D possibly being TRBD1 (6 bases). The CDR3 has 13 amino acids. The V and J ends lost 0 bases and 6 bases respectively, with 9 bases between them. Germline CDR1 reads SGDLS; CDR2 reads YYNGEE. DNA for the CDR3: TGTGCCAGCAGCGTAGCGTCAGGGGATGGCTACACCTTC. Encoded protein: CASSVASGDGYTF. Full variable domain (missing parts from reference TRBV9 and TRBJ1-2): DSGVTQTPKHLITATGQRVTLRCSPRSGDLSVYWYQQSLDQGLQFLIQYYNGEERAKGNILERFSAQQFPDLHSELNLSSLELGDSALYFCASSVASGDGYTFGSGTRLTVV.

CDR3 DNA: TGTGCCAGCAGCGGACAGGGTTTCTACACAGATACGCAGTATTTT. This gives the protein CASSGQGFYTDTQYF. This chain uses TRBV7-2 with TRBJ2-3; 8 positions match TRBD1. CDR3 length equals 15 residues. V was pared by 5 bases and J by 2 bases, with 6 bases of the junction left unmatched. Germline V gene data show CDR1 as SGHTA and CDR2 as FQGNSA.

The chain joins TRBV7-6 to TRBJ2-3; maybe TRBD1 (5 bases). This CDR3 is 15 amino acids long. Germline V gives CDR1 SGHVS, CDR2 FNYEAQ. The V end lost 0 bases, the J end lost 0 bases, and 7 bases lay between the germline ends. CDR3 DNA: TGTGCCAGCAGCTTAGCTGGGGCTAGCACAGATACGCAGTATTTT. This gives the protein CASSLAGASTDTQYF.

The gene calls are TRBV27 and TRBJ1-2; D is perhaps TRBD1 (6 bases). This CDR3 has 13 residues. V gave up 4 bases and J gave up 8 bases, with 14 bases separating them. The V gene's germline CDR1 is MNHEY and CDR2 SMNVEV (reference sequence). The CDR3 DNA is TGTGCCAGCAGTTCCGTCGGGGGCAGCGGCTACACCTTC. This encodes CASSSVGGSGYTF.

The genes are TRBV28 and TRBJ1-2, with TRBD1 matching over 9 bases. This CDR3 contains 15 residues. The V segment lost 6 bases and the J segment 8 bases; nucleotides outside the gene matches: 13. CDR1 MDHEN and CDR2 SYDVKM come from the germline V gene. In DNA form, the CDR3 reads TGTGCCAGCAGGCAAGGACAGGGGAGAATAAGAGGCTACACCTTC. Translated, it gives CASRQGQGRIRGYTF.